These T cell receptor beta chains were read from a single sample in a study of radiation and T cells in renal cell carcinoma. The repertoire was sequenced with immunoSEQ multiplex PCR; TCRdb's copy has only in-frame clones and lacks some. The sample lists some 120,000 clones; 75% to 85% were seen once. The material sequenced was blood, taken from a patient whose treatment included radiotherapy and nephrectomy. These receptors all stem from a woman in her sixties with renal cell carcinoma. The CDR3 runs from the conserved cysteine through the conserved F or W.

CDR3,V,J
CASRPGQGSYNEQFF,TRBV19,TRBJ2-1
CASSPGQAYGYTF,TRBV5-6,TRBJ1-2
CASSARQGMHYGYTF,TRBV25-1,TRBJ1-2
CASSSGGQPQHF,TRBV28,TRBJ1-5
CAISDNSPLHF,TRBV10-3,TRBJ1-6
CASSFRRGNTIYF,TRBV7-2,TRBJ1-3
CASSLILAGGNNEQFF,TRBV5-4,TRBJ2-1
CAWSLRSGANVLTF,TRBV30,TRBJ2-6
CASSQDAGTDEQFF,TRBV4-1,TRBJ2-1
CASSPGTGSTDTQYF,TRBV7-6,TRBJ2-3
CASSEGATYNEQFF,TRBV2,TRBJ2-1
CASSQDLTRGNYGYTF,TRBV4-1,TRBJ1-2
CASSGGTRGRYGETQYF,TRBV2,TRBJ2-5
CASSSRTSTGELFF,TRBV7-6,TRBJ2-2
CASSIDPATYEQYF,TRBV19,TRBJ2-7
CASSYGTGGFTPNEKLFF,TRBV5-6,TRBJ1-4
CASSGTSLQGLPQHF,TRBV19,TRBJ1-5
CASSPGTGPYETQYF,TRBV5-1,TRBJ2-5
CATSRDRVTQKLFF,TRBV15,TRBJ1-4
CASSPGRSATNEKLFF,TRBV9,TRBJ1-4
CASKGTSPYEQYF,TRBV7-2,TRBJ2-7
CASSDMGQGYEQYF,TRBV2,TRBJ2-7
CASSISRDTSTDTQYF,TRBV19,TRBJ2-3
CATSRVEGGARLFF,TRBV15,TRBJ1-4
CASSPPRTGGEHGYTF,TRBV7-9,TRBJ1-2
CASSPMPGSTEKLFF,TRBV18,TRBJ1-4
CASSLEAVGSPLHF,TRBV5-5,TRBJ1-6
CASSLAEGAGQGTF,TRBV7-2,TRBJ1-2
CASSPGDMQYF,TRBV28,TRBJ2-7
CASSSGGTYGYTF,TRBV28,TRBJ1-2